A single sample is the source of the 30 T cell receptor beta chains below, sequenced in a study of blood T cell repertoires in COVID-19. Clones were read by immunoSEQ multiplex PCR, and TCRdb kept only the in-frame ones, dropping some. The table shows 11,000 to 15,000 clones, with 87% occurring only once. Sequenced: peripheral blood. The receptor set was obtained from a human donor in a cohort sampled during active COVID-19.

Only one count was recorded for this clone. The gene calls are TRBV19 and TRBJ2-7, with 8 bases identical to TRBD2. Per germline, CDR1 LNHDA and CDR2 SQIVND (reference sequence). Trimming took 3 bases from V and 4 from J; bases not matched to a gene: 8. This CDR3 contains 15 residues. CDR3 loop: CASSIEPGLGYEQYF. The CDR3 DNA follows: TGTGCCAGTAGTATTGAGCCGGGACTAGGGTACGAGCAGTACTTC.

CDR3 amino acids: CASSLRSSGSGNTIYF. The CDR3 DNA reads as TGTGCCAGCAGCTTGCGGTCGAGCGGTTCTGGAAACACCATATATTTT. J is TRBJ1-3 and V is TRBV7-2; D gene ambiguous. CDR1 is SGHTA and CDR2 is FQGNSA in the germline V gene. With 3 bases removed from V and 1 base from J, the gap between germline ends came to 13 bases. This CDR3 contains 16 residues.

CDR3 protein: CASSPPGATNEKLFF. The CDR3, as DNA: TGTGCCAGCAGCCCACCCGGAGCAACTAATGAAAAACTGTTTTTT. This chain joins TRBV13 and TRBJ1-4; D gene ambiguous. Looked up from germline, CDR1 is PRHDT and CDR2 is FYEKMQ (reference sequence). This CDR3 has 15 amino acids. V lost 5 bases and J lost 0, with 10 bases in between.

This chain connects TRBV24-1 to TRBJ2-3; 10 bases match TRBD1. J was trimmed by 2 bases and V by 7 bases; bases with no gene match: 11. The length of the CDR3 is 17 residues. In germline, CDR1 is KGHDR, CDR2 SFDVKD. CDR3 residues: CATRAGTGDGITDTQYF. The CDR3, as DNA: TGTGCCACCAGAGCCGGGACAGGGGATGGAATCACAGATACGCAGTATTTT.

V gene TRBV5-4 combines with J gene TRBJ2-3; a possible D gene is TRBD2 (5 bases). V lost 3 bases and J 0 bases, leaving 14 bases between the germline ends. Germline V gives CDR1 SGHNT, CDR2 YYREEE (reference sequence). CDR3 size: 16 residues. The DNA of the CDR3 is TGTGCCAGCAGCTCCCGCCCAGCGGCTAGCACAGATACGCAGTATTTT. This translates into CASSSRPAASTDTQYF.

The CDR3 nucleotides read TGTGCCAGCAGTCCCCAAAGGACTAGCGGATACAATGAGCAGTTCTTC. Translation gives CASSPQRTSGYNEQFF. The V and J genes are TRBV28 and TRBJ2-1; 10 positions agree with TRBD2. The germline V gene encodes CDR1 MDHEN and CDR2 SYDVKM. The CDR3 has 16 residues. V dropped 5 bases and J dropped 4; count of bases not matched to a gene: 8.

The chain is built from TRBV9 and TRBJ2-7; D may be TRBD1 (6 bases). The germline V gene has CDR1 SGDLS and CDR2 YYNGEE. This CDR3 spans 14 amino acids. The V end lost 4 bases, the J end lost 4 bases, and 15 bases lay between the germline ends. This CDR3 reads CASSRRQESYEQYF. The CDR3 region has the DNA TGTGCCAGCAGCCGCAGACAGGAAAGTTACGAGCAGTACTTC.

This chain connects TRBV6-6 to TRBJ1-2, with TRBD1 identical over 7 bases. Unmatched junction bases numbered 6, after V lost 4 bases and J lost 7 bases. From germline, CDR1 is MNHNY and CDR2 SVGAGI (reference sequence). The CDR3 covers 13 residues. This chain's CDR3 is CASSFRGQAGYTF. In nucleotides, the CDR3 is TGTGCCAGCAGTTTCCGCGGACAGGCTGGCTACACCTTC.

The chain couples TRBV2 to TRBJ2-6; 7 bases line up with TRBD2. Germline loops: CDR1 SNHLY, CDR2 FYNNEI. The CDR3 is made up of 14 amino acids. Unmatched junction bases numbered 1, after V lost 7 bases and J lost 1 base. The DNA for the CDR3 is TGTGCCAGCATGGGGGGGTCTGGGGCCAACGTCCTGACTTTC. Its protein product is CASMGGSGANVLTF. Full variable domain (missing parts from reference TRBV2 and TRBJ2-6): EPEVTQTPSHQVTQMGQEVILRCVPISNHLYFYWYRQILGQKVEFLVSFYNNEISEKSEIFDDQFSVERPDGSNFTLKIRSTKLEDSAMYFCASMGGSGANVLTFGAGSRLTVL.

The chain joins TRBV9 to TRBJ1-1; D may be TRBD1 (6 bases). The germline CDR1 and CDR2 sequences are SGDLS and YYNGEE. With 2 bases removed from V and 2 bases from J, the gap between germline ends came to 13 bases. This CDR3 is built from 15 residues. The CDR3 sequence: CASSVLGQLNTEAFF. The CDR3 nucleotides read TGTGCCAGCAGCGTCCTCGGACAGCTTAACACTGAAGCTTTCTTT.

V gene TRBV7-9 combines with J gene TRBJ2-1, with 8 bases that match TRBD2. Germline V CDR1 and CDR2: SEHNR, FQNEAQ (reference sequence). The CDR3 is 16 amino acids. The V and J ends lost 2 bases and 5 bases, in that order; junction bases with no gene match: 8. CDR3 in amino acids: CASSLLTSGLNNEQFF. As DNA, the CDR3 is TGTGCCAGCAGCTTATTAACTAGCGGACTAAACAATGAGCAGTTCTTC. The variable domain in full, with the rest retrieved from reference TRBV7-9 and TRBJ2-1, is DTGVSQNPRHKITKRGQNVTFRCDPISEHNRLYWYRQTLGQGPEFLTYFQNEAQLEKSRLLSDRFSAERPKGSFSTLEIQRTEQGDSAMYLCASSLLTSGLNNEQFFGPGTRLTVL.

The chain carries TRBV5-6 and TRBJ2-1, with 10 bases lining up with TRBD2. The ends lost 1 base at V and 9 bases at J; junction bases unmatched: 10. The germline gives CDR1 SGHDT, CDR2 YYEEEE. This CDR3 has 16 amino acids. CDR3: CASSLLTPSGGSEQFF. DNA for the CDR3: TGTGCCAGCAGCTTGCTGACGCCTAGCGGGGGTAGTGAGCAGTTCTTC.

CDR3 loop: CASSIQQGTQPQHF. In nucleotides, the CDR3 is TGTGCCAGTAGTATCCAACAGGGGACTCAGCCCCAGCATTTT. The rearrangement joins TRBV19 to TRBJ1-5; 7 nucleotides match TRBD1. Trimming took 3 bases from V and 6 from J; bases not matched to a gene: 5. The germline V gene encodes CDR1 LNHDA and CDR2 SQIVND (reference sequence). This CDR3 spans 14 amino acids.

On this clone itself: Its ends do not fully match the called genes, so a read error is possible. The V and J genes are TRBV6-5 and TRBJ2-2; D is uncertain. The CDR3 extends over 15 amino acids. The germline CDR1 and CDR2 sequences are MNHEY and SVGAGI. CDR3 in DNA: TGTGCCAGCAGTGACTCTACTCTCCGCACCGGGGAGCTGTTTTTT. It is translated as CASSDSTLRTGELFF.

The chain couples TRBV4-1 to TRBJ1-6, with 8 bases aligning to TRBD1. J lost 7 bases, V lost 4 bases, and 9 bases had no gene match. Germline lookup yields CDR1 MGHRA and CDR2 YSYEKL. CDR3 length: 16 residues. CDR3 sequence reads: CASSPRFRTGNSPLHF. CDR3 DNA sequence: TGCGCCAGCAGCCCGCGTTTCCGGACAGGGAATTCACCCCTCCACTTT.

The V gene is TRBV7-2, the J gene TRBJ1-1, with D unresolved. The CDR3 is 13 amino acids. The V and J ends lost 5 bases and 0 bases respectively, with 7 bases between them. Germline values: CDR1 SGHTA, CDR2 FQGNSA. The CDR3 loop is CASSRSMNTEAFF. The CDR3 DNA follows: TGTGCCAGCAGCCGAAGCATGAACACTGAAGCTTTCTTT.

The rearrangement joins TRBV11-1 to TRBJ2-1; 14 positions match TRBD2. CDR3 length: 14 residues. Germline CDR1 and CDR2: SGHAT and FQDESV (reference sequence). After removal of 6 bases from V and 8 bases from J, the junction contained 3 bases not matched to a gene. For the CDR3, the DNA is TGTGCCAGCAGACGACTAGCGGGGGGGGATGAGCAGTTCTTC. It translates to CASRRLAGGDEQFF.

This chain joins TRBV11-2 and TRBJ2-7; TRBD2 matches at 14 bases. This CDR3 has 14 residues. Trimming at V came to 1 base and at J to 8 bases, leaving 1 base not matched to a gene. Looked up from germline, CDR1 is SGHAT and CDR2 is FQNNGV. CDR3 loop: CASSLGTSGGKQYF. The CDR3 nucleotides read TGTGCCAGCAGCTTAGGGACTAGCGGGGGGAAGCAGTACTTC.

The genes are TRBV5-1 and TRBJ2-7, with 10 bases fitting TRBD1. Per the germline V gene, CDR1 is SGHRS and CDR2 is YFSETQ. Trimming cost V 3 bases and J 4 bases; bases outside gene matches: 1. The CDR3 sequence is 13 residues long. CDR3 nucleotides: TGCGCCAGCAGCTGGGGACAGGGGTACGAGCAGTACTTC. Its protein is CASSWGQGYEQYF.

This rearrangement joins TRBV2 to TRBJ2-7; D gene ambiguous. CDR1 SNHLY and CDR2 FYNNEI come from the germline V gene. The V end lost 0 bases, the J end lost 12 bases, and 9 bases lay between the germline ends. The CDR3 runs 11 residues. The CDR3 sequence is CASSEAQFRYF. DNA for the CDR3: TGTGCCAGCAGTGAAGCGCAGTTTCGGTACTTC.

This sequence joins TRBV2 and TRBJ1-1; D is possibly TRBD1 (5 bases). V lost 11 bases and J lost 0, with 19 bases in between. Germline CDR1 reads SNHLY; CDR2 reads FYNNEI. The CDR3 is 15 residues long. Written as DNA, the CDR3 is TGTGCCGGACGTAAGGGGCTCTCGATGAACACTGAAGCTTTCTTT. Encoded protein: CAGRKGLSMNTEAFF.

The chain couples TRBV12-5 to TRBJ1-2; the match to TRBD1 covers 8 bases. Germline CDR1 is LGHNT and CDR2 is FRNRAP. Unmatched junction bases numbered 9, after V lost 5 bases and J lost 4 bases. The CDR3 consists of 15 residues. The CDR3 DNA reads TGTGCTAGTGGTCTCAACCTACAGGGGGTCTATGGCTACACCTTC. Protein product: CASGLNLQGVYGYTF. Together with reference TRBV12-5 and TRBJ1-2, the CDR3 gives the full variable domain: DARVTQTPRHKVTEMGQEVTMRCQPILGHNTVFWYRQTMMQGLELLAYFRNRAPLDDSGMPKDRFSAEMPDATLATLKIQPSEPRDSAVYFCASGLNLQGVYGYTFGSGTRLTVV.

This chain joins TRBV11-3 and TRBJ2-1; D may be TRBD1 (6 bases). V lost 5 bases and J lost 4, with 9 bases in between. Germline CDR1 SGHNT, CDR2 YENEEA. The CDR3 covers 13 residues. CDR3 DNA: TGTGCCAGCAGCAAGACAGGATACAATGAGCAGTTCTTC. It translates to CASSKTGYNEQFF.

V usage is TRBV4-3 and J usage is TRBJ2-1; 8 bases are a match to TRBD2. CDR3 length equals 13 residues. V lost 4 bases to trimming and J lost 7 bases; unmatched junction nucleotides: 3. The V gene's germline CDR1 is LGHNA and CDR2 YSLEER. The CDR3 spells CASSLAGLNEQFF. For the CDR3, the DNA is TGCGCCAGCAGCCTAGCGGGGCTGAATGAGCAGTTCTTC.

V usage is TRBV5-8 and J usage is TRBJ1-5; 10 positions agree with TRBD1. V trimming: 3 bases; J trimming: 1 base; junction bases outside the gene matches: 7. Germline loops: CDR1 SGHTS, CDR2 YDEGEE. This CDR3 spans 17 amino acids. The CDR3 region has the DNA TGTGCCAGCAGCTCTCTCCGGGACAGGGGAAGCAATCAGCCCCAGCATTTT. Residues: CASSSLRDRGSNQPQHF.

The chain couples TRBV4-1 to TRBJ2-1; 8 nucleotides line up with TRBD2. The CDR3 extends over 14 amino acids. V was pared by 4 bases and J by 8 bases, with 7 bases of the junction left unmatched. CDR1 is MGHRA, CDR2 YSYEKL, per germline. CDR3 protein: CASSLAGTVDEQFF. The CDR3 DNA reads as TGCGCCAGCAGCCTAGCGGGAACTGTTGATGAGCAGTTCTTC.

This chain uses TRBV6-2 or TRBV6-3 with TRBJ2-2, with 7 bases fitting TRBD2. The CDR3 totals 13 residues. Germline V gene data show CDR1 as MNHEY and CDR2 as SVGEGT. Trimming cost V 5 bases and J 5 bases; bases outside gene matches: 2. The DNA for the CDR3 is TGTGCCAGCAGTCGGCGGGAGACCGGGGAGCTGTTTTTT. Translation gives CASSRRETGELFF.

The chain links TRBV5-4 to TRBJ2-1; the D gene is possibly TRBD2 (6 bases). V shed 4 bases and J shed 4 bases, with 9 bases lying between them. Germline-derived CDR1 and CDR2 are SGHNT and YYREEE (reference sequence). The CDR3 loop spans 13 amino acids. This chain's CDR3 is CASSLGGYNEQFF. In DNA, the CDR3 is TGTGCCAGCAGCCTCGGGGGATACAATGAGCAGTTCTTC.

The V gene is TRBV27, the J gene TRBJ1-4; 12 nucleotides match TRBD1. Unmatched junction bases numbered 5, after V lost 2 bases and J lost 4 bases. The germline CDR1 and CDR2 sequences are MNHEY and SMNVEV (reference sequence). The CDR3 loop spans 17 amino acids. The CDR3 DNA reads as TGTGCCAGCAGTTTAACCGGGACAGGGGGCCGTAATGAAAAACTGTTTTTT. It specifies CASSLTGTGGRNEKLFF.

J is TRBJ2-1 and V is TRBV7-3; D possibly corresponds to TRBD2 (6 bases). The germline V gene has CDR1 SGHTA and CDR2 FQGTGA. CDR3 length: 15 residues. V lost 2 bases and J lost 7, with 15 bases in between. CDR3 in DNA: TGTGCCAGCAGCTTAGGGCTCGGGGGTGCTAATGAGCAGTTCTTC. The encoded protein is CASSLGLGGANEQFF.